The clone carrying this TCR beta chain was detected only a few times. What it recognizes is unknown. In TCRdb, the PCR reads were re-called with MiXCR into one record per CDR3 protein. This table holds some 25,000 distinct CDR3 sequences, around 49% found once. These data come from a study of vaccination and CD4 T cells after COVID-19. Study-wide background: Post-COVID specimens were obtained a median 101 days after diagnosis (range 35 to 161). Median time from second vaccine dose to sampling was 72 days (14 to 241).

This CDR3 has 16 amino acids. V shed 0 bases, J shed 8 bases, and the junction held 4 bases outside the gene matches. CDR1 is LNHDA, CDR2 SQIVND, per germline (reference sequence). General study findings and limits: Median numbers of SARS-CoV-2-reactive clonotypes increased from roughly 19 to 38 (not a significant change). Convalescent patients' vaccine-specific clones were spike mono-reactive in 304 of 307 cases.

The rearrangement uses TRBV19 and TRBJ2-1, with 13 bases aligning to TRBD2. This specimen was CD4+ T cells from blood, taken before SARS-CoV-2 vaccination. The source of this sequence is a human donor who had recovered from COVID-19. CDR3 residues: CASSIEGTSGIYEQFF. In DNA form, the CDR3 reads TGTGCCAGTAGTATAGAGGGGACTAGCGGGATCTATGAGCAGTTCTTC. Full variable domain (remainder filled in from reference TRBV19 and TRBJ2-1): DGGITQSPKYLFRKEGQNVTLSCEQNLNHDAMYWYRQDPGQGLRLIYYSQIVNDFQKGDIAEGYSVSREKKESFPLTVTSAQKNPTAFYLCASSIEGTSGIYEQFFGPGTRLTVL.